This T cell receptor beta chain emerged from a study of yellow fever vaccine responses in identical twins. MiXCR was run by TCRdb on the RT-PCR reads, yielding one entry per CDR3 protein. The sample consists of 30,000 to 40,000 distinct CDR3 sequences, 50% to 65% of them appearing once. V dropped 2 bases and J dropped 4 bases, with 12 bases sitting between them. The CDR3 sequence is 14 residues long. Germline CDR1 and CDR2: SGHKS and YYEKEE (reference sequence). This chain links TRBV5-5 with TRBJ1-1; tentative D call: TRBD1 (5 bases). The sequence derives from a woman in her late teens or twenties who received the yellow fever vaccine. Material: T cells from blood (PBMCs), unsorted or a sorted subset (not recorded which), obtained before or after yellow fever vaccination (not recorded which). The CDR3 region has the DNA TGTGCCAGCAGCTTAAAATGGGACCTCACTGAAGCTTTCTTT. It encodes CASSLKWDLTEAFF.